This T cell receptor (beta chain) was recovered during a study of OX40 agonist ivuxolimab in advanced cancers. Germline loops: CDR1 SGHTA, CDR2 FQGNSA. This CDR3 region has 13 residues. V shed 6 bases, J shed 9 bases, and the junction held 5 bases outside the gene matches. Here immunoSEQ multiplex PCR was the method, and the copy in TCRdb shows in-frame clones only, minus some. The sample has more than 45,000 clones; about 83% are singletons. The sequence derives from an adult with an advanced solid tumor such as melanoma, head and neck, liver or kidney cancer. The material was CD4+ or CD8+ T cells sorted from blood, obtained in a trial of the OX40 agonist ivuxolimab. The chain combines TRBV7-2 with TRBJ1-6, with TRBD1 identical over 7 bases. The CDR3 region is CASRGTVFSPLHF. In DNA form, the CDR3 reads TGTGCCAGCAGGGGGACAGTTTTTTCACCCCTCCACTTT.